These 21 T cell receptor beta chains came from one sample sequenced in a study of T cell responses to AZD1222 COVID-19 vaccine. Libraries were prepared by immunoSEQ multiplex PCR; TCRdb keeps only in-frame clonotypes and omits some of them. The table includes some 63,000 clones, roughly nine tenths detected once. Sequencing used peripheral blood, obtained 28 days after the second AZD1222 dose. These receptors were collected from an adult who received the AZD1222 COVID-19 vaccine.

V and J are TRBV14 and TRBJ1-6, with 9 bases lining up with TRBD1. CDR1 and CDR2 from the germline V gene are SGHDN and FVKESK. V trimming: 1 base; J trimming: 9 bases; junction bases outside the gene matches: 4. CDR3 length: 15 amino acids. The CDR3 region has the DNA TGTGCCAGCAGCCAAGCCACAGGGGGCGGTTCACCCCTCCACTTT. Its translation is CASSQATGGGSPLHF.

Written as DNA, the CDR3 is TGCGCCAGCAGCCAAGAAACCAGGGGTCCTGGAAACACCATATATTTT. Protein product: CASSQETRGPGNTIYF. The chain has TRBV4-1 and TRBJ1-3; D perhaps matches TRBD1 (6 bases). CDR1 MGHRA and CDR2 YSYEKL come from the germline V gene. V was pared by 0 bases and J by 2 bases, with 11 bases between. The CDR3 covers 16 residues.

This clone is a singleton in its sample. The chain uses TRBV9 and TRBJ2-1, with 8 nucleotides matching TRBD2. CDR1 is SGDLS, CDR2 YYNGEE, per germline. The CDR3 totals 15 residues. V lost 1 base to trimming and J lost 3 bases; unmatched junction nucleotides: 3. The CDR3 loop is CASSVRLAGYNEQFF. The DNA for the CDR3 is TGTGCCAGCAGCGTAAGGCTAGCGGGCTACAATGAGCAGTTCTTC.

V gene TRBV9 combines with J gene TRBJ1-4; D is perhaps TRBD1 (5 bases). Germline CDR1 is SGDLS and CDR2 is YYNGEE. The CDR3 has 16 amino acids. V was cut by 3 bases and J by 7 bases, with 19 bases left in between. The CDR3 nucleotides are TGTGCCAGCAGCGAAGGTCGAGCGGGGCTTGGTGAAAAACTGTTTTTT. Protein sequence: CASSEGRAGLGEKLFF.

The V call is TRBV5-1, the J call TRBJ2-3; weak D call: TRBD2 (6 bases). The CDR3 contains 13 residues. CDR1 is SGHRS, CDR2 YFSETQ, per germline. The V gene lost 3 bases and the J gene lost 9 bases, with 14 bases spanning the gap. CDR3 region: CASSSMARETQYF. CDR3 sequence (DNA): TGCGCCAGCAGCTCCATGGCACGGGAGACGCAGTATTTT.

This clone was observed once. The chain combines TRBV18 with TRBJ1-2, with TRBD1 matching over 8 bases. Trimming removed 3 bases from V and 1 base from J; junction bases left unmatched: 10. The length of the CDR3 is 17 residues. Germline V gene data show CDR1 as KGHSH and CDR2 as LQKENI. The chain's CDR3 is CASSPVGQAVLNYGYTF. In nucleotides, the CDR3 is TGTGCCAGCTCACCGGTGGGACAGGCGGTACTTAACTATGGCTACACCTTC.

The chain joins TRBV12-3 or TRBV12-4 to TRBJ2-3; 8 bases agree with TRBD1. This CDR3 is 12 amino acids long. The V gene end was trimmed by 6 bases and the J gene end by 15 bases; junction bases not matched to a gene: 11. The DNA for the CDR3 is TGTGCCAGCAGCTCCCGGACAGGGCCCTCTTATTTT. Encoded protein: CASSSRTGPSYF.

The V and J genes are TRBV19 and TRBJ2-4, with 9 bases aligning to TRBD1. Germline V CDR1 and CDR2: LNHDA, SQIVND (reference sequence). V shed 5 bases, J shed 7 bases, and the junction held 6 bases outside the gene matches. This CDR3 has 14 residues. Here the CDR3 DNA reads TGTGCCAGTAGTTTTGGACAGGGGAAGAACATTCAGTACTTC. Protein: CASSFGQGKNIQYF.

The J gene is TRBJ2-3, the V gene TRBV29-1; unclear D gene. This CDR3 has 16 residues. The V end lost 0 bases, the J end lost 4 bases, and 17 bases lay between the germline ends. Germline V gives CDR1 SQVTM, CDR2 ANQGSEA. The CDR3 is CSVEDPWGRPPDTQYF. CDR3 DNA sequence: TGCAGCGTTGAAGATCCCTGGGGTCGCCCCCCAGATACGCAGTATTTT.

CDR3: CASSMPGKYTEAFF. DNA for the CDR3: TGTGCCAGTAGTATGCCGGGGAAGTACACTGAAGCTTTCTTT. V gene TRBV19 combines with J gene TRBJ1-1; the D is unclear. The CDR3 is 14 amino acids. The germline V gene has CDR1 LNHDA and CDR2 SQIVND (reference sequence). Trimming pared 3 bases from V and 3 bases from J, leaving 11 bases between.

The CDR3, as DNA: TGTGCCAGCAGTTACTCGACAGGGGGATATGGCTACACCTTC. Translation gives CASSYSTGGYGYTF. The chain links TRBV6-5 to TRBJ1-2; the match to TRBD1 covers 9 bases. The junction had 1 base not matched to a gene; V was cut back by 0 bases and J by 5 bases. CDR1 and CDR2 from the germline V gene are MNHEY and SVGAGI. The CDR3 has 14 amino acids.

CDR3 loop: CARSLGDGVGQPQHF. As DNA, the CDR3 is TGTGCCAGAAGCTTGGGGGATGGGGTGGGTCAGCCCCAGCATTTT. V and J are TRBV5-3 and TRBJ1-5, with D unclear. TRBV5-3 is given ORF status, its function remaining uncertain. There are 15 residues in the CDR3. The V end was cut by 0 bases, the J end by 6 bases, with 13 bases between.

In DNA, the CDR3 is TGTGCCAGCAGCTCGGGGGCCAATCAGCCCCAGCATTTT. It codes for CASSSGANQPQHF. The V gene is TRBV7-9, the J gene TRBJ1-5, with a weak D call TRBD1 (6 bases). The CDR3 loop spans 13 amino acids. V shed 4 bases and J shed 3 bases, with 7 bases lying between them. From germline, CDR1 is SEHNR and CDR2 FQNEAQ (reference sequence).

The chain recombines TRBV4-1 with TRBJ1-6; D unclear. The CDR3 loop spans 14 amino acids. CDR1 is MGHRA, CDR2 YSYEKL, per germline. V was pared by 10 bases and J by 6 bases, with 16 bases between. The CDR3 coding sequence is TGCGCCACCAAGAGGGTAGTGGGTAATTCACCCCTCCACTTT. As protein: CATKRVVGNSPLHF.

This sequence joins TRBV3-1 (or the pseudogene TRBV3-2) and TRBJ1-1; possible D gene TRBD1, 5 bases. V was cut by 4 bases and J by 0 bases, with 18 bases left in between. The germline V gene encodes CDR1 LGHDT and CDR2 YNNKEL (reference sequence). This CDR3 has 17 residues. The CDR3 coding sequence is TGTGCCAGCAGCCTCTGGCCGGACACAGTCATGAACACTGAAGCTTTCTTT. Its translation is CASSLWPDTVMNTEAFF.

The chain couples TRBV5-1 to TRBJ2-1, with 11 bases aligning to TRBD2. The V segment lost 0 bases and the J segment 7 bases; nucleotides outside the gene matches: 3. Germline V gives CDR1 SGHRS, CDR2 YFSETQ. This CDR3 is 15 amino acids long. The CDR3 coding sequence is TGCGCCAGCAGCTTGGACCCTAGCGGGAGGAATGAGCAGTTCTTC. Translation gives CASSLDPSGRNEQFF. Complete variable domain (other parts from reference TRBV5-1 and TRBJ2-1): KAGVTQTPRYLIKTRGQQVTLSCSPISGHRSVSWYQQTPGQGLQFLFEYFSETQRNKGNFPGRFSGRQFSNSRSEMNVSTLELGDSALYLCASSLDPSGRNEQFFGPGTRLTVL.

DNA of the CDR3: TGTGCCAGCTTAATGGGACAGGCCACCGGGGAGCTGTTTTTT. Translation gives CASLMGQATGELFF. The chain joins TRBV19 to TRBJ2-2, with 8 bases lining up with TRBD1. This CDR3 region has 14 residues. The V segment lost 9 bases and the J segment 4 bases; nucleotides outside the gene matches: 7. Germline V gene data show CDR1 as LNHDA and CDR2 as SQIVND (reference sequence).

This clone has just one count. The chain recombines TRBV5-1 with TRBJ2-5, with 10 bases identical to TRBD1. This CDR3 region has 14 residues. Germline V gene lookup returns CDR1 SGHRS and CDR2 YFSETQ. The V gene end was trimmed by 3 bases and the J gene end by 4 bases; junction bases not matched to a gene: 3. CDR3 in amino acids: CASSYGQGGETQYF. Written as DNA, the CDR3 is TGCGCCAGCAGCTATGGACAGGGGGGAGAGACCCAGTACTTC.

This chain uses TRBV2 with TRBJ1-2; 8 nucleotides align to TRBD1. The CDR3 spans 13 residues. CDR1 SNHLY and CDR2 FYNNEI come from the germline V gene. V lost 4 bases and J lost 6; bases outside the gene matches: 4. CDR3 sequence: CASSVTGGDGYTF. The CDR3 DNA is TGTGCCAGCAGTGTTACAGGGGGGGATGGCTACACCTTC.

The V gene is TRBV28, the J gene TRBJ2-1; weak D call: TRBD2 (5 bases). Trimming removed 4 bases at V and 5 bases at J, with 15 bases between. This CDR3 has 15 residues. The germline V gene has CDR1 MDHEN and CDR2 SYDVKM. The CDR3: CASSSPNGEHNEQFF. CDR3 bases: TGTGCCAGCAGTTCCCCCAATGGGGAGCACAATGAGCAGTTCTTC.

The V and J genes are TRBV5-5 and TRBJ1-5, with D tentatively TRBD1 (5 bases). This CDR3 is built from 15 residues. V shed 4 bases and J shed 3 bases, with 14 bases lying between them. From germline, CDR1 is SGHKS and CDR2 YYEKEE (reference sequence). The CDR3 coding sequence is TGTGCCAGCAGCCCCCACGACAGAGTCAATCAGCCCCAGCATTTT. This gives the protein CASSPHDRVNQPQHF.